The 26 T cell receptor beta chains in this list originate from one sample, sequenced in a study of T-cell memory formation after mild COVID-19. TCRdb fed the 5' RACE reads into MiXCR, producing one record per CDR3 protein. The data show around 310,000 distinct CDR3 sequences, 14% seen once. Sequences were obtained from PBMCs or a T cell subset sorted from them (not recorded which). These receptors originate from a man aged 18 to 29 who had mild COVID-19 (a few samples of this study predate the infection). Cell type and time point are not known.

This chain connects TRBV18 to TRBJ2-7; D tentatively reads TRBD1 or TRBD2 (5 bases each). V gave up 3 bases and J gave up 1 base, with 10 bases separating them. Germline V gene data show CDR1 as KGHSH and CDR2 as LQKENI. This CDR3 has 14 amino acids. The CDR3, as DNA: TGTGCCAGCTCACCTGGGGACGGTTCCTACGAGCAGTACTTC. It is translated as CASSPGDGSYEQYF.

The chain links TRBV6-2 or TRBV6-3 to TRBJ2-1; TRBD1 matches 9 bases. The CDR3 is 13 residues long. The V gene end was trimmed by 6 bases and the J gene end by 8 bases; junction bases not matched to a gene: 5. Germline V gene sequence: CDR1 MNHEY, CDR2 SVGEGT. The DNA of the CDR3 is TGTGCCAGCAGACCAACAGGGGGCTATGAGCAGTTCTTC. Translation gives CASRPTGGYEQFF.

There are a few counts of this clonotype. CDR3 nucleotide sequence: TGTGCCAGCAGTTTCTTGGCTAGCCCCAGCTCCTACAATGAGCAGTTCTTC. It codes for CASSFLASPSSYNEQFF. The genes are TRBV12-3 or TRBV12-4 and TRBJ2-1; D is possibly TRBD2 (5 bases). This CDR3 contains 17 residues. The V and J ends lost 3 bases and 0 bases respectively, with 15 bases between them.

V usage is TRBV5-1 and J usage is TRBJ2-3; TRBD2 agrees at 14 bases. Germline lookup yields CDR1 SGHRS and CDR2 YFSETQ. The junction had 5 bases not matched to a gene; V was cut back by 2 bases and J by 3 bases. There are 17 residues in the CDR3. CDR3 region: CASSLRTSGGITDTQYF. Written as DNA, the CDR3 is TGCGCCAGCAGCTTAAGGACTAGCGGGGGGATTACAGATACGCAGTATTTT.

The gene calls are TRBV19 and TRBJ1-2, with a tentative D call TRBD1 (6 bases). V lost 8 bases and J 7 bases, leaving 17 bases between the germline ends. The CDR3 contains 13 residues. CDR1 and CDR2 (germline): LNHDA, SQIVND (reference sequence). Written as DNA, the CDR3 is TGTGCCAGTCAATCAGGACAGCCTTCTGGCTACACCTTC. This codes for CASQSGQPSGYTF.

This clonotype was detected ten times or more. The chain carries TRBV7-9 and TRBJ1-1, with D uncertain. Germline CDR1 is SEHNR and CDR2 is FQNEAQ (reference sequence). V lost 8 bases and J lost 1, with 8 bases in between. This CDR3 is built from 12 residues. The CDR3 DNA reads TGTGCCAGCGGTCGTAGGAACACTGAAGCTTTCTTT. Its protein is CASGRRNTEAFF.

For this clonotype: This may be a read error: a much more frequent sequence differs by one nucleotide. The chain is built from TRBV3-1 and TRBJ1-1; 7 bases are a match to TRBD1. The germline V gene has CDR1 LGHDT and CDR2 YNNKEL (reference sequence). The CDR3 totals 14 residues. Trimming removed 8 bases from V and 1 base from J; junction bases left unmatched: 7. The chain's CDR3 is CASGRGTENTEAFF. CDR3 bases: TGTGCCAGCGGCCGGGGGACAGAGAACACTGAAGCTTTCTTT.

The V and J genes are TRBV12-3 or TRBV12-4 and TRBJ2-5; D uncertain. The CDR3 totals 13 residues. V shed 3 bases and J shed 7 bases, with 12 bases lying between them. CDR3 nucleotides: TGTGCCAGCAGTTTGGGCGAGTACGGGACCCAGTACTTC. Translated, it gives CASSLGEYGTQYF.

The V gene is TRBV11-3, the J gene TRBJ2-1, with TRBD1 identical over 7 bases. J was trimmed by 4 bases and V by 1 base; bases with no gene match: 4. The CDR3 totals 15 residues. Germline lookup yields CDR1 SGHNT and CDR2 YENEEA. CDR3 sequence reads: CASSLGGQSYNEQFF. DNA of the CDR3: TGTGCCAGCAGCTTAGGGGGACAGAGTTACAATGAGCAGTTCTTC.

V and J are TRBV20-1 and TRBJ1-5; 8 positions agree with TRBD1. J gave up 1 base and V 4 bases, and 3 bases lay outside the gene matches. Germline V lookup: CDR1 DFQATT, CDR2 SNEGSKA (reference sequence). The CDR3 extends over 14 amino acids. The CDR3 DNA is TGCAGTGCTACCAGGGGGCTCAGCAATCAGCCCCAGCATTTT. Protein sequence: CSATRGLSNQPQHF.

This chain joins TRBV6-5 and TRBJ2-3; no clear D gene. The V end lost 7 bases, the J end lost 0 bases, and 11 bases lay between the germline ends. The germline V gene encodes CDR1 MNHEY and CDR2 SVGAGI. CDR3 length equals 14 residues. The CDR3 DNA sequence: TGTGCCAGCACCCGGACGGTCAGCACAGATACGCAGTATTTT. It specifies CASTRTVSTDTQYF.

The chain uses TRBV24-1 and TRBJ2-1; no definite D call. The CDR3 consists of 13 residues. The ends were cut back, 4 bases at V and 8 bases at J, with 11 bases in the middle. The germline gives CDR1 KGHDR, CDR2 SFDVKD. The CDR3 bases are TGTGCCACCAGTGAGTCCGGTCGGGATGAGCAGTTCTTC. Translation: CATSESGRDEQFF.

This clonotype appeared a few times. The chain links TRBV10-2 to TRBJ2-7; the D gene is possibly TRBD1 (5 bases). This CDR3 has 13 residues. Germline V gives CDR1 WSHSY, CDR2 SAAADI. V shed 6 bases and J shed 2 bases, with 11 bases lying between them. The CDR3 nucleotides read TGCGCCAGCAGAGGACACAATACCTACGAGCAGTACTTC. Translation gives CASRGHNTYEQYF.

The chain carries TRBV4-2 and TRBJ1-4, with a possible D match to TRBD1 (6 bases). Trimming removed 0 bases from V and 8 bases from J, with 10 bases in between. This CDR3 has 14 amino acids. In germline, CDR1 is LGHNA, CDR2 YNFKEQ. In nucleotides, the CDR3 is TGTGCCAGCAGCCAAGAGACAGGAAGGGAAAAACTGTTTTTT. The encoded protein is CASSQETGREKLFF.

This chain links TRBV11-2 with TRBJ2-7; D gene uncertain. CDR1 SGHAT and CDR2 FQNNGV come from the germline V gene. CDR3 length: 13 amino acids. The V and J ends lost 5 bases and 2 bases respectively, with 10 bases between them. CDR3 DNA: TGTGCCAGCAGCCTAGGCCCCCCCTACGAGCAGTACGTC. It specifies CASSLGPPYEQYV.

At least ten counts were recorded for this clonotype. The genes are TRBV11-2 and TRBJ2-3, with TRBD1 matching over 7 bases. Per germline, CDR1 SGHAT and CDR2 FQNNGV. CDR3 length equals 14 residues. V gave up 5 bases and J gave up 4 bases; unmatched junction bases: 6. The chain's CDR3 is CASSQVGGPDTQYF. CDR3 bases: TGTGCCAGCAGCCAAGTAGGGGGCCCAGATACGCAGTATTTT.

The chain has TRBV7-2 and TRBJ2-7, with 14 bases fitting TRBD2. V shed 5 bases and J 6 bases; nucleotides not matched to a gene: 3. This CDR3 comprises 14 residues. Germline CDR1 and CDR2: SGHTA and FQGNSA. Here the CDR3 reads CASSNGLAGGEQYF. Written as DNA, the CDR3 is TGTGCCAGCAGCAACGGACTAGCGGGGGGCGAGCAGTACTTC.

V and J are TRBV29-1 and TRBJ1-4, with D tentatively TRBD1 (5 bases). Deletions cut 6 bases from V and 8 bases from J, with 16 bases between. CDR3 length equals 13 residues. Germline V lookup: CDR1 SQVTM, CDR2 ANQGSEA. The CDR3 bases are TGCAGCGTGTTGGGACGTGGGAAGGAAAAACTGTTTTTT. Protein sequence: CSVLGRGKEKLFF. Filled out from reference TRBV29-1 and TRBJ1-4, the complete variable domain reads SAVISQKPSRDICQRGTSLTIQCQVDSQVTMMFWYRQQPGQSLTLIATANQGSEATYESGFVIDKFPISRPNLTFSTLTVSNMSPEDSSIYLCSVLGRGKEKLFFGSGTQLSVL.

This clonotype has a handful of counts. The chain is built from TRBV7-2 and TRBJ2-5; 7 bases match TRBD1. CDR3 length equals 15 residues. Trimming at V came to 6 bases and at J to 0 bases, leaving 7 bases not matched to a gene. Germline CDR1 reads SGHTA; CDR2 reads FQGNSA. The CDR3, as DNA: TGTGCCAGCAGACCTACTGACAGGGACCAAGAGACCCAGTACTTC. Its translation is CASRPTDRDQETQYF.

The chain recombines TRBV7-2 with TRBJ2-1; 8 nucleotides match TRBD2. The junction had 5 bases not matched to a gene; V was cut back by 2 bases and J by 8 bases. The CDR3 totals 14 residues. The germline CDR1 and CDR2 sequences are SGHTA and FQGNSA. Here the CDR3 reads CASSLPGGAYEQFF. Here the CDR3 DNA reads TGTGCCAGCAGCTTACCCGGGGGGGCCTATGAGCAGTTCTTC.

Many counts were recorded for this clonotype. CDR3 region: CASSPSGTGITGELFF. Here the CDR3 DNA reads TGTGCCAGCTCACCATCCGGGACAGGGATCACCGGGGAGCTGTTTTTT. J is TRBJ2-2 and V is TRBV18; 9 positions agree with TRBD1. CDR1 is KGHSH, CDR2 LQKENI, per germline. The CDR3 extends over 16 amino acids. With 2 bases clipped from V and 4 bases from J, the junction kept 5 bases outside the gene matches.

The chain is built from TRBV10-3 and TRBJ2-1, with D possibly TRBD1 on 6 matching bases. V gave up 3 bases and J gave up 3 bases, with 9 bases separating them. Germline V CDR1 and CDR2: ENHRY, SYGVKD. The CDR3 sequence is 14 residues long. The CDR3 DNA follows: TGTGCCATCAGTGACTCGGACAGCTACAATGAGCAGTTCTTC. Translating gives CAISDSDSYNEQFF.

This chain's CDR3 is CSARDWSGGTTDNEQFF. In nucleotides, the CDR3 is TGCAGTGCTAGAGATTGGTCTGGAGGGACTACGGACAATGAGCAGTTCTTC. The V and J genes are TRBV20-1 and TRBJ2-1, with TRBD2 matching over 7 bases. Unmatched junction bases numbered 13, after V lost 0 bases and J lost 5 bases. Germline CDR1 and CDR2: DFQATT and SNEGSKA (reference sequence). This CDR3 has 17 amino acids.

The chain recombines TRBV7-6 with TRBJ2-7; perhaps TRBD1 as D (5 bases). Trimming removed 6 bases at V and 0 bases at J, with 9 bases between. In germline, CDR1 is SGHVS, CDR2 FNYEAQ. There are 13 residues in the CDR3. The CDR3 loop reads CASSKDSSYEQYF. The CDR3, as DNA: TGTGCCAGCAGTAAAGACAGCTCCTACGAGCAGTACTTC.

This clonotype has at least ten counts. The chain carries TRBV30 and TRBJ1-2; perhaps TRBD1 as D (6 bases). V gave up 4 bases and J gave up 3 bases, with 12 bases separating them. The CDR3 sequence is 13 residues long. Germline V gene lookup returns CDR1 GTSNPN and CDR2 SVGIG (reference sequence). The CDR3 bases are TGTGCCTGGAACGGGGGGCAATACTATGGCTACACCTTC. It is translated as CAWNGGQYYGYTF.

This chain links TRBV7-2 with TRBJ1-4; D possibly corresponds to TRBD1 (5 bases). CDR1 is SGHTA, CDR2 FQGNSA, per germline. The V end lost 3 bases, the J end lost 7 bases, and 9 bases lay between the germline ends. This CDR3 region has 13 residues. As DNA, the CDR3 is TGTGCCAGCAGCTTCTCGGGGGTTGAAAAACTGTTTTTT. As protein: CASSFSGVEKLFF.